A single sample is the source of the 8 T cell receptor beta chains below, sequenced in a study of blood T cell repertoires in COVID-19. Using immunoSEQ multiplex PCR, the repertoire was profiled, and TCRdb retains in-frame clones only, with some absent. This sample yields 110,000 or so clones, of which around 89% are seen a single time; roughly 4.4% belongs to the top ten. Sequencing used peripheral blood. The receptor set was obtained from a woman between 45 and 60 years old with acute or convalescent COVID-19.

This rearrangement joins TRBV7-8 to TRBJ2-7, with 7 bases identical to TRBD1. Per the germline V gene, CDR1 is SGHVS and CDR2 is FQNEAQ. After removal of 0 bases from V and 1 base from J, the junction contained 3 bases not matched to a gene. CDR3 length equals 15 residues. CDR3 sequence reads: CASSLARQGSYEQYF. The CDR3, as DNA: TGTGCCAGCAGCTTAGCGAGACAGGGTTCCTACGAGCAGTACTTC.

The chain recombines TRBV7-8 with TRBJ1-1; no definite D call. This CDR3 has 13 residues. Germline CDR1 is SGHVS and CDR2 is FQNEAQ. Trimming took 1 base from V and 4 from J, leaving 7 bases between them. The CDR3 sequence: CASSLVRVTEAFF. Here the CDR3 DNA reads TGTGCCAGCAGCTTAGTCCGAGTCACTGAAGCTTTCTTT.

V and J are TRBV5-4 and TRBJ2-3; no definite D call. V was pared by 1 base and J by 5 bases, with 14 bases between. CDR3 length: 15 amino acids. From germline, CDR1 is SGHNT and CDR2 YYREEE (reference sequence). DNA of the CDR3: TGTGCCAGCAGCTTGTCCCCCCTTGGAGAAGATACGCAGTATTTT. It translates to CASSLSPLGEDTQYF. Variable domain in full (rest from reference TRBV5-4 and TRBJ2-3): ETGVTQSPTHLIKTRGQQVTLRCSSQSGHNTVSWYQQALGQGPQFIFQYYREEENGRGNFPPRFSGLQFPNYSSELNVNALELDDSALYLCASSLSPLGEDTQYFGPGTRLTVL.

The genes are TRBV5-6 and TRBJ1-1, with no clear D. Looked up from germline, CDR1 is SGHDT and CDR2 is YYEEEE. The CDR3 covers 13 residues. The V and J ends lost 7 bases and 1 base respectively, with 11 bases between them. The CDR3 sequence is CASRLKPNTEAFF. CDR3 bases: TGTGCCAGCCGCCTAAAGCCGAACACTGAAGCTTTCTTT.

The CDR3 bases are TGTGCCATCAAGGGACAGGGTTTGTTGGGCGCTGAAGCTTTCTTT. Translated: CAIKGQGLLGAEAFF. The chain links TRBV10-3 to TRBJ1-1, with TRBD1 identical over 9 bases. The length of the CDR3 is 15 residues. Trimming removed 7 bases from V and 6 bases from J; junction bases left unmatched: 12. Germline V gene lookup returns CDR1 ENHRY and CDR2 SYGVKD.

This rearrangement joins TRBV5-4 to TRBJ1-2; D is unclear. The CDR3 covers 14 residues. Germline CDR1 SGHNT, CDR2 YYREEE (reference sequence). V was shortened by 2 bases and J by 2 bases, with 10 bases between the two germline ends. Here the CDR3 reads CASSFKGRNYGYTF. Written as DNA, the CDR3 is TGTGCCAGCAGCTTTAAAGGGAGGAACTATGGCTACACCTTC.

The J gene is TRBJ1-2, the V gene TRBV2; 10 bases are shared with TRBD1. Unmatched junction bases numbered 2, after V lost 3 bases and J lost 10 bases. The CDR3 covers 12 residues. The V gene's germline CDR1 is SNHLY and CDR2 FYNNEI. The CDR3 bases are TGTGCCAGCAGTGAGACAGGGGGCCCCTACACCTTC. As protein: CASSETGGPYTF.

The chain is built from TRBV30 and TRBJ1-4, with D perhaps TRBD1 (6 bases). The CDR3 is 13 residues long. The ends were cut back, 2 bases at V and 6 bases at J, with 10 bases in the middle. The germline CDR1 and CDR2 sequences are GTSNPN and SVGIG (reference sequence). In DNA, the CDR3 is TGTGCCTGGAGTCCCGGGACATATGAAAAACTGTTTTTT. This gives the protein CAWSPGTYEKLFF.